This paragraph covers one T cell receptor beta chain sequence. Original handling: Amplification with reference gene primers provided the estimates of nucleated cell counts. Profiled with immunoSEQ multiplex PCR; TCRdb holds only in-frame clones, not every one. V and J calls and clone size are those listed in that table; D and trimming were worked out from the DNA. The sample lists about 94,000 clones; roughly 84% were seen once. The source of the sample is a study of blood T cell repertoires in COVID-19. For the study at large: Material from acute and convalescent COVID-19 was sourced from the United States, Italy and Spain. T cells, B-cell-depleted T cells, or PBMCs provided the cDNA or gDNA that served as material.

Germline loops: CDR1 SGHVS, CDR2 FQNEAQ. The V segment lost 5 bases and the J segment 7 bases; nucleotides outside the gene matches: 24. CDR3 length: 20 amino acids. The sequenced sample was peripheral blood. The chain uses TRBV7-8 and TRBJ2-1; 9 nucleotides match TRBD2. The receptor was isolated from a woman older than 75 with acute or convalescent COVID-19. The CDR3 sequence is CASSRGWGRGAGGDLNEQFF. CDR3 bases: TGTGCCAGCAGCCGTGGGTGGGGCAGGGGTGCGGGAGGGGACCTTAATGAGCAGTTCTTC.